The sequence of this TCR beta chain was determined in a study of post-analysis software for immune sequencing data. Looking at the study overall: Disease trajectories encompassed relapsing-remitting, secondary progressive and progressive-relapsing multiple sclerosis. Study-wide results and limits: There was significantly lower normalized Chao1 diversity in multiple sclerosis patients than in controls. Strong co-clustering by F measure was evident for samples that had been prepared in the same batch. With TRBV5-6, TRBV5-1 and TRBV20-1 included, about five TRBV segments were more frequent in patients than in controls.

Concerning this clonotype itself: Its antigen is currently unknown. Germline and junction disagree at one end, which may indicate a read error.

The CDR3 loop spans 14 amino acids. Per germline, CDR1 LGHDT and CDR2 YNNKEL (reference sequence). Unique-molecular-identifier-tagged TCR beta cDNA libraries were used. TCRdb re-called the PCR reads through MiXCR, storing one row per CDR3 protein. Of 750,000 to 900,000 distinct CDR3 sequences in the sample, roughly 50% are singletons; the top ten hold approximately 4.4%. The receptor was isolated from a girl aged 10-17 years with multiple sclerosis. Specimen: blood. This chain connects TRBV3-1 to TRBJ1-2; TRBD1 agrees at 8 bases. CDR3 residues: CANSQGRDRGGYTF. In DNA, the CDR3 is TGTGCCAACAGCCAAGGGAGAGACAGGGGTGGCTACACCTTC.